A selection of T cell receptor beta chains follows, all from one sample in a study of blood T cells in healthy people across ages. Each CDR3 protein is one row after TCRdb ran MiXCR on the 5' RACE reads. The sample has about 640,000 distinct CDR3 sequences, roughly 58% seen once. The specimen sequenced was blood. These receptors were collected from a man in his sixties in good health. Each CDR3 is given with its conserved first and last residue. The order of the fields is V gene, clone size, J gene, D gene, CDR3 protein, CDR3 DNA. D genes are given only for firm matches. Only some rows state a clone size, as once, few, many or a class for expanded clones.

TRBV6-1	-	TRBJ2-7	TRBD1	CASEGTGAREQYF	TGTGCCAGTGAAGGGACAGGGGCAAGGGAGCAGTACTTC
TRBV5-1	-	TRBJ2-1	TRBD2	CASSFRPSGGYNEQFF	TGCGCCAGCAGCTTTCGTCCTAGCGGGGGGTACAATGAGCAGTTCTTC
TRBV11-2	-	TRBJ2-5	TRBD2	CASSPSGGFQQGQYF	TGTGCCAGCAGTCCTAGCGGGGGGTTTCAACAAGGGCAGTACTTC
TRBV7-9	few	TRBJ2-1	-	CASSPARDHYNEQFF	TGTGCCAGCAGCCCGGCCCGGGATCACTACAATGAGCAGTTCTTC
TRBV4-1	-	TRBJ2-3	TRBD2	CASSPGTREGLDTQYF	TGCGCCAGCAGCCCCGGGACTAGAGAGGGATTAGATACGCAGTATTTT
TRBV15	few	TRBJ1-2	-	CATSRGPDTNYGYTF	TGTGCCACCAGCAGAGGTCCAGACACTAACTATGGCTACACCTTC
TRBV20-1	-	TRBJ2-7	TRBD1	CSASRRDRGTYEQYF	TGCAGTGCTAGTCGCCGGGACAGGGGGACCTACGAGCAGTACTTC
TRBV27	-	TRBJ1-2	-	CASSSLDWSLYGYTF	TGTGCCAGCAGTTCCCTGGACTGGAGCCTCTATGGCTACACCTTC
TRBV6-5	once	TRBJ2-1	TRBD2	CASRRTSGGTDEQFF	TGTGCCAGCAGACGGACTAGCGGGGGCACCGATGAGCAGTTCTTC
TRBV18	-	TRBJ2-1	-	CASSPLISKGSNEQFF	TGTGCCAGCTCACCACTAATCTCGAAAGGTTCCAATGAGCAGTTCTTC
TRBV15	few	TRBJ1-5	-	CATSREHLNQPQHF	TGTGCCACCAGCAGAGAACACCTCAATCAGCCCCAGCATTTT
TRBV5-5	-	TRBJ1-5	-	CASSVGTRLNQPQHF	TGTGCCAGCAGCGTAGGGACACGGCTCAATCAGCCCCAGCATTTT
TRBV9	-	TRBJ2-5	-	CASSVRPTPGTQYF	TGTGCCAGCAGTGTCAGGCCTACCCCAGGGACCCAGTACTTC
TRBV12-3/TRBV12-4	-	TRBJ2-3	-	CASSPVYGGGSDTQYF	TGTGCCAGCAGTCCTGTGTATGGGGGGGGCTCAGATACGCAGTATTTT
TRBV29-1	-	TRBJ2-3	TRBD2	CSVAPSGGTDTQYF	TGCAGCGTTGCCCCTAGCGGGGGCACAGATACGCAGTATTTT
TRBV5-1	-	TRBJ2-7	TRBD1	CASRMGDRGEQYF	TGCGCCAGCAGAATGGGGGACAGGGGCGAGCAGTACTTC
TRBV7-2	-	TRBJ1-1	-	CASSLVGSGTEAFF	TGTGCCAGCAGCTTAGTCGGGAGTGGGACTGAAGCTTTCTTT
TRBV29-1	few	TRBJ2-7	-	CSVVELSYEQYF	TGCAGCGTTGTCGAACTCTCCTACGAGCAGTACTTC
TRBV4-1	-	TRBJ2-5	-	CASSRGLLGEHEQYF	TGCGCCAGCAGCCGCGGGCTGTTGGGGGAGCATGAGCAGTACTTC
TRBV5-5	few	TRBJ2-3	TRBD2	CASSLRLAATDTQYF	TGTGCCAGCAGCTTGAGACTAGCGGCCACAGATACGCAGTATTTT
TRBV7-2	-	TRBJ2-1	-	CASRTRPSSYNEQFF	TGTGCCAGCAGGACTCGGCCGAGCTCCTACAATGAGCAGTTCTTC
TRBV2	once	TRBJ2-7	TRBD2	CASGRTSGVISYNEQYF	TGTGCCAGCGGGCGGACTAGCGGGGTGATCTCCTACAATGAGCAGTACTTC
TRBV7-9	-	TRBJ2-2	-	CASSFKSANTGELFF	TGTGCCAGCAGCTTTAAGTCAGCGAACACCGGGGAGCTGTTTTTT
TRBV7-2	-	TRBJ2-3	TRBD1	CASSRRTGGTDTQYF	TGTGCCAGCAGCCGCCGGACAGGAGGAACAGATACGCAGTATTTT
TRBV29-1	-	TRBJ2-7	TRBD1	CSVRTGGDGEQYF	TGCAGCGTGAGGACAGGGGGGGACGGCGAGCAGTACTTC
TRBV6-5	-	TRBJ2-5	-	CASSGTSGETQYF	TGTGCCAGCAGTGGGACCAGTGGAGAGACCCAGTACTTC
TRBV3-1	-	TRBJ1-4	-	CASSPSPRAANEKLFF	TGTGCCAGCAGCCCTTCTCCCAGGGCAGCTAATGAAAAACTGTTTTTT
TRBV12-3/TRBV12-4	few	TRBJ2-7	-	CASSFGQYF	TGTGCCAGCAGCTTTGGGCAGTACTTC
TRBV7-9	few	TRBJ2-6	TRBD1	CASSLAGTGVDGANVLTF	TGTGCCAGCAGCTTAGCCGGGACAGGGGTTGACGGGGCCAACGTCCTGACTTTC
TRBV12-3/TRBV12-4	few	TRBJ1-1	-	CASSYLSTEAFF	TGTGCCAGCAGTTACCTAAGCACTGAAGCTTTCTTT
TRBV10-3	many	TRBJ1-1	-	CAIMPGGRNTEAFF	TGTGCCATCATGCCGGGGGGGAGGAACACTGAAGCTTTCTTT
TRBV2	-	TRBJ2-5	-	CASSFGAYQETQYF	TGTGCCAGCAGCTTCGGGGCGTACCAAGAGACCCAGTACTTC
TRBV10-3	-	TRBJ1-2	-	CAISDTGEGEGYTF	TGTGCCATCAGTGATACGGGGGAGGGAGAGGGCTACACCTTC
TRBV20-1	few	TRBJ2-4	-	CSAQDGTALAKNIQYF	TGCAGTGCTCAAGATGGAACGGCGTTAGCCAAAAACATTCAGTACTTC
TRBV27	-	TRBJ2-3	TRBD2	CASSFTSGGSDTQYF	TGTGCCAGCAGTTTTACTAGCGGGGGATCAGATACGCAGTATTTT
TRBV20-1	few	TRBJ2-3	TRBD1	CSARVGQKQYF	TGCAGTGCTAGAGTGGGACAGAAGCAGTATTTT
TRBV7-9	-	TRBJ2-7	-	CASSYFLHTDNSYEQYF	TGTGCCAGCAGCTACTTCCTACACACGGACAACTCCTACGAGCAGTACTTC
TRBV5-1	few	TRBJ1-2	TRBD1	CASSSGPTGGIGYTF	TGCGCCAGCAGCTCGGGCCCGACAGGGGGAATTGGCTACACCTTC
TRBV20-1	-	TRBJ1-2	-	CSARDPRDNYGYTF	TGCAGTGCTAGAGATCCCAGGGACAACTATGGCTACACCTTC
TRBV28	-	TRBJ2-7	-	CASSRSLRVDEQYF	TGTGCCAGCAGTCGCAGCCTACGTGTTGACGAGCAGTACTTC
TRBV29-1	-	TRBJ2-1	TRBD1	CSVDGQGAYNEQFF	TGCAGCGTTGATGGGCAGGGGGCTTACAATGAGCAGTTCTTC
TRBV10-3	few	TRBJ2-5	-	CATRVQETQYF	TGTGCCACCAGGGTCCAAGAGACCCAGTACTTC
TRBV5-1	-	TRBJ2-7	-	CASSWGRTYEQYF	TGCGCCAGCAGCTGGGGAAGGACCTACGAGCAGTACTTC